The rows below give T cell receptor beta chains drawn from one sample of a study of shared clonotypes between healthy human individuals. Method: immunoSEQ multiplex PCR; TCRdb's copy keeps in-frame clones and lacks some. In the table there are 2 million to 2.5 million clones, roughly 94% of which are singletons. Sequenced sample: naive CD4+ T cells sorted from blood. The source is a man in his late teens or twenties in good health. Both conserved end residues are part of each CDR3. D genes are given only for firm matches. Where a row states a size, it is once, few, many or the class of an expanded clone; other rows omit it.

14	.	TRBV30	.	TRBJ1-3	CAWSVRRDGNTIYF	TGTGCCTGGAGTGTACGGAGGGATGGAAACACCATATATTTT
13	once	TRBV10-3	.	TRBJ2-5	CAISESLRETQYF	TGTGCCATCAGTGAGTCGCTGCGGGAGACCCAGTACTTC
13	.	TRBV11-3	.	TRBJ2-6	CASSLNGANVLTF	TGTGCCAGCAGCTTAAATGGGGCCAACGTCCTGACTTTC
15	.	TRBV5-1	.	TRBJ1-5	CASSPGQLGDQPQHF	TGCGCCAGCAGCCCCGGACAGTTAGGGGACCAGCCCCAGCATTTT
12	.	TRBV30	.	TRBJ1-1	CAWSVIGTEAFF	TGTGCCTGGAGTGTCATTGGGACTGAAGCTTTCTTT
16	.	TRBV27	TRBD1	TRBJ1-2	CASSWTGARNIYGYTF	TGTGCCAGCAGCTGGACAGGGGCTAGGAACATCTATGGCTACACCTTC
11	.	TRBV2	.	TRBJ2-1	CASRGHNEQFF	TGTGCCAGCAGGGGCCATAATGAGCAGTTCTTC
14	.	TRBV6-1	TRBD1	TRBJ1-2	CASSGDRTYYGYTF	TGTGCCAGCAGTGGGGACAGGACGTACTATGGCTACACCTTC
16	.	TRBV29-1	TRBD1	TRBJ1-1	CSVGGQGQKRNTEAFF	TGCAGCGTCGGGGGACAGGGTCAAAAGAGGAACACTGAAGCTTTCTTT
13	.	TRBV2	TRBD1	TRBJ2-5	CASSGNRGETQYF	TGTGCCAGCAGTGGGAACAGGGGCGAGACCCAGTACTTC
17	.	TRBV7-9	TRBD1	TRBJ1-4	CASSLGQGDKTNEKLFF	TGTGCCAGCAGCTTGGGACAGGGGGATAAAACTAATGAAAAACTGTTTTTT
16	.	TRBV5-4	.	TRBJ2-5	CASSLSGRGVQETQYF	TGTGCCAGCAGCTTATCGGGTAGGGGGGTCCAAGAGACCCAGTACTTC
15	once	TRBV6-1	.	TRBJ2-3	CASSEGGARADTQYF	TGTGCCAGCAGTGAAGGGGGGGCGAGGGCAGATACGCAGTATTTT
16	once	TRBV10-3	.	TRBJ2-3	CAISEVAGSTTDTQYF	TGTGCCATCAGTGAAGTGGCAGGGAGTACCACAGATACGCAGTATTTT
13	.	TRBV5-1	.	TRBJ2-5	CASSSGLQETQYF	TGCGCCAGCAGCTCTGGACTACAAGAGACCCAGTACTTC
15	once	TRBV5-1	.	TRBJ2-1	CASVLGESSYNEQFF	TGCGCCAGCGTGCTTGGGGAGTCGTCCTACAATGAGCAGTTCTTC
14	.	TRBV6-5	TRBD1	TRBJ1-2	CASSSGTGYDGYTF	TGTGCCAGCAGTTCCGGGACAGGGTATGATGGCTACACCTTC
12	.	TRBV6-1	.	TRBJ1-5	CASRSTNQPQHF	TGTGCCAGCCGATCAACCAATCAGCCCCAGCATTTT
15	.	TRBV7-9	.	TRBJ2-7	CASRRIGTASYEQYF	TGTGCCAGCAGACGTATCGGGACGGCGTCCTACGAGCAGTACTTC
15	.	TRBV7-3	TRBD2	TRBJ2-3	CASSSASGGPDTQYF	TGTGCCAGCAGCAGCGCTAGCGGGGGCCCGGATACGCAGTATTTT
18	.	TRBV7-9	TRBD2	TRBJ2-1	CASSPNPATSGSYNEQFF	TGTGCCAGCAGCCCAAACCCGGCGACTAGCGGGTCCTACAATGAGCAGTTCTTC
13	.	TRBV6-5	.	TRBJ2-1	CASRQGAGNEQFF	TGTGCCAGCAGACAGGGAGCAGGCAATGAGCAGTTCTTC
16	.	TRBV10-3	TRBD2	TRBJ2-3	CAISETSGLSTDTQYF	TGTGCCATCAGTGAAACTAGCGGGTTAAGCACAGATACGCAGTATTTT
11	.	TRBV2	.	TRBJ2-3	CASSWTDTQYF	TGTGCCAGCTCCTGGACAGATACGCAGTATTTT
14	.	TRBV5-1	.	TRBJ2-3	CASSLGGVADTQYF	TGCGCCAGCAGCTTGGGTGGGGTAGCAGATACGCAGTATTTT
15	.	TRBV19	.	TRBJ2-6	CASSIRPADANVLTF	TGTGCCAGTAGTATACGGCCAGCCGATGCCAACGTCCTGACTTTC
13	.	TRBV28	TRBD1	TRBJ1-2	CASRRTGGHGYTF	TGTGCCAGCAGACGAACAGGGGGCCATGGCTACACCTTC
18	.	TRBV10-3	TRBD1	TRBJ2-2	CAISENPSGQGYTGELFF	TGTGCCATCAGTGAAAATCCCTCCGGACAGGGTTACACCGGGGAGCTGTTTTTT
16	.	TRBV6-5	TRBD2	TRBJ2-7	CASSYSRTSRSYEQYF	TGTGCCAGCAGTTACTCCAGGACTAGCCGTTCCTACGAGCAGTACTTC
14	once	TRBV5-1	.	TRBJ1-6	CASSLGDYNSPLHF	TGCGCCAGCAGCTTAGGGGATTATAATTCACCCCTCCACTTT
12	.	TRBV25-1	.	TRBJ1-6	CASSEYLSPLHF	TGTGCCAGCAGTGAATATCTTTCACCCCTCCACTTT
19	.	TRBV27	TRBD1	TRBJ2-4	CASSFSGTGVGGAKNIQYF	TGTGCCAGCAGTTTCTCCGGGACAGGGGTCGGCGGGGCCAAAAACATTCAGTACTTC
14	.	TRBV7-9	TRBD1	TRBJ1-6	CAVPGTGKNSPLHF	TGTGCCGTTCCCGGGACAGGGAAGAATTCACCCCTCCACTTT
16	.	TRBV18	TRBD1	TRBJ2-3	CASSPQGATSTDTQYF	TGTGCCAGCTCACCACAGGGGGCGACTAGCACAGATACGCAGTATTTT
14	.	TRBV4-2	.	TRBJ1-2	CASSQETLRYGYTF	TGTGCCAGCAGCCAGGAGACCCTTAGATATGGCTACACCTTC
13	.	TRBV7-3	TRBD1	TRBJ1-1	CASSLRQGTEAFF	TGTGCCAGCAGCCTCCGACAGGGTACTGAAGCTTTCTTT
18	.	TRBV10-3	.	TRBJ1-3	CAISEHSGARSSGNTIYF	TGTGCCATCAGTGAGCATAGTGGGGCGCGGAGCTCTGGAAACACCATATATTTT
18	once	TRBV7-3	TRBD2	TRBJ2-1	CASSLGLAGGTLYNEQFF	TGTGCCAGCAGCTTAGGGCTAGCGGGGGGCACCCTTTACAATGAGCAGTTCTTC
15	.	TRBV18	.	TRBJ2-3	CASSPAGTLTDTQYF	TGTGCCAGCTCACCAGCCGGGACACTCACAGATACGCAGTATTTT
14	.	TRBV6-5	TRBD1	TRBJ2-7	CASSPRDRSYEQYF	TGTGCCAGCAGTCCCCGGGACAGGTCCTACGAGCAGTACTTC
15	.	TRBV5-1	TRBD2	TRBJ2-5	CASSLSPAGLETQYF	TGCGCCAGCAGCCTTAGCCCAGCGGGACTAGAGACCCAGTACTTC
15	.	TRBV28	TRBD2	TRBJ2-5	CASSSNGLALETQYF	TGTGCCAGCAGTTCAAACGGACTAGCGCTGGAGACCCAGTACTTC
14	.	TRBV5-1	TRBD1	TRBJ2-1	CASRSGQIYNEQFF	TGCGCCAGCAGATCGGGACAGATATACAATGAGCAGTTCTTC
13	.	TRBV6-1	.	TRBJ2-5	CAARPLAGETQYF	TGTGCCGCACGTCCGCTGGCGGGTGAGACCCAGTACTTC